The 4 T cell receptor beta chains reported below all come from one sample, sequenced in a study of cytomegalovirus exposure and HLA in healthy donors. The PCR employed 60 Vbeta primers together with 13 Jbeta primers. Assay used: immunoSEQ multiplex PCR; TCRdb lists only in-frame clones, some missing. This table holds roughly 150,000 clones, approximately 70% found once. The sample was PBMCs. These receptors were collected from a woman between 18 and 29 years old in good health and CMV-seropositive.

V gene TRBV7-8 combines with J gene TRBJ2-7, with TRBD2 as a possible D gene (6 bases). Per the germline V gene, CDR1 is SGHVS and CDR2 is FQNEAQ. The CDR3 totals 16 residues. Deletions cut 5 bases from V and 0 bases from J, with 17 bases between. The CDR3 DNA reads as TGTGCCAGCAGCCCCACCGGGACTCTCAGCTCCTACGAGCAGTACTTC. Its translation: CASSPTGTLSSYEQYF.

The rearrangement links TRBV30 to TRBJ1-6; TRBD1 is a possible D gene (6 bases). V was pared by 3 bases and J by 5 bases, with 11 bases between. Looked up from germline, CDR1 is GTSNPN and CDR2 is SVGIG (reference sequence). The CDR3 runs 14 residues. This CDR3 reads CAWSLQGDNSPLHF. Written as DNA, the CDR3 is TGTGCCTGGAGCCTACAGGGAGATAATTCACCCCTCCACTTT.

This clone was recorded a few times. The rearrangement joins TRBV2 to TRBJ1-2; TRBD1 might be the D (5 bases). Trimming took off 5 bases at V and 2 bases at J, with 6 bases between the two ends. From germline, CDR1 is SNHLY and CDR2 FYNNEI. The CDR3 covers 12 residues. The chain's CDR3 is CASSPGNYGYTF. CDR3 coding DNA: TGTGCCAGCAGTCCAGGGAACTATGGCTACACCTTC.

The chain carries TRBV7-2 and TRBJ1-1, with TRBD1 as a possible D gene (6 bases). This CDR3 spans 16 amino acids. The V and J ends lost 0 bases and 0 bases respectively, with 11 bases between them. From germline, CDR1 is SGHTA and CDR2 FQGNSA. The CDR3 region is CASSLAPTGMNTEAFF. DNA for the CDR3: TGTGCCAGCAGCTTAGCACCCACAGGGATGAACACTGAAGCTTTCTTT.